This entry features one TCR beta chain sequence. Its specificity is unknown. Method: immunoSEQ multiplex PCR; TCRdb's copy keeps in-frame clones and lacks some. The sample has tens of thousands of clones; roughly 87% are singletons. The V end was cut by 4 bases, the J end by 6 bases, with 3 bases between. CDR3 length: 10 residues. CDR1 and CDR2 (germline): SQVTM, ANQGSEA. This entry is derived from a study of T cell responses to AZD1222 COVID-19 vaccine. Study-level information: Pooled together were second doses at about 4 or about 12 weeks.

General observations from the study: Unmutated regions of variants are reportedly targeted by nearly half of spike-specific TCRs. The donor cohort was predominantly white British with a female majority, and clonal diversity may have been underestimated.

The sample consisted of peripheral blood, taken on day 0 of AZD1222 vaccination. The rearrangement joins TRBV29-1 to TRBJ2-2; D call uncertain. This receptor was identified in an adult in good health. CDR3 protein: CSVAAGELFF. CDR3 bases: TGCAGCGTTGCTGCCGGGGAGCTGTTTTTT.